One and the same sample provided the 4 T cell receptor beta chains below, sequenced in a study of monozygotic twins with inflammatory bowel disease. TCRdb reprocessed the 5' RACE reads; each CDR3 protein has one entry and no DNA is given. The sample holds fewer than 450,000 distinct CDR3 sequences. The specimen sequenced was blood. Receptor source: a human donor with ulcerative colitis or Crohn's disease, or a healthy co-twin of an affected twin (not recorded which).

This chain links TRBV7-2 with TRBJ2-3; the D call from TCRdb, TRBD2, cannot be confirmed without DNA. This CDR3 contains 17 residues. CDR1 and CDR2 (germline): SGHTA, FQGNSA. This chain's CDR3 is CATLSLAGGTSTDTQYF. Full variable domain (rest looked up from reference TRBV7-2 and TRBJ2-3): GAGVSQSPSNKVTEKGKDVELRCDPISGHTALYWYRQSLGQGLEFLIYFQGNSAPDKSGLPSDRFSAERTGGSVSTLTIQRTQQEDSAVYLCATLSLAGGTSTDTQYFGPGTRLTVL.

V and J are TRBV24-1 and TRBJ2-1; TCRdb proposes TRBD2, but this gene call is untestable without DNA. Germline V CDR1 and CDR2: KGHDR, SFDVKD. The CDR3 contains 15 residues. CDR3: CATSDPSGRVNEQFF.

The chain couples TRBV5-1 to TRBJ1-1. CDR1 is SGHRS, CDR2 YFSETQ, per germline. This CDR3 region has 16 residues. CDR3 in amino acids: CASSLAVRDRGTEAFF.

The chain has TRBV5-4 and TRBJ2-1; TCRdb names TRBD2, which stays unverified in the absence of DNA. In germline, CDR1 is SGHNT, CDR2 YYREEE (reference sequence). This CDR3 is built from 15 residues. This CDR3 reads CASSTPRSGDGEQFF.